Below, 2 T cell receptor beta chains from the same sample are listed, as sequenced in a study of CD8+ T cells in alopecia areata. cDNA prepared by RNA extraction and subsequent reverse transcription served as the template for sequencing. Here immunoSEQ multiplex PCR was the method, and the copy in TCRdb shows in-frame clones only, minus some. The sample lists about 190,000 clones; 50% to 60% were seen once. Treatment noted: oral pan-JAK inhibitor, 5-10 mg twice daily. Specimen: CD4+ T cells sorted from blood, collected at week 4, from a patient treated with tofacitinib. The source is a human donor with alopecia areata.

The gene calls are TRBV29-1 and TRBJ1-1, with TRBD1 identical over 8 bases. The ends lost 1 base at V and 4 bases at J; junction bases unmatched: 5. The germline gives CDR1 SQVTM, CDR2 ANQGSEA. This CDR3 has 14 amino acids. Here the CDR3 reads CSVEGAGGFTEAFF. CDR3 nucleotide sequence: TGCAGCGTTGAAGGGGCAGGGGGCTTCACTGAAGCTTTCTTT.

This clone was picked up a small number of times. The chain uses TRBV4-3 and TRBJ1-5; D is unclear. The CDR3 covers 15 residues. The germline V gene encodes CDR1 LGHNA and CDR2 YSLEER. The V and J ends lost 2 bases and 0 bases respectively, with 8 bases between them. The CDR3 sequence is CASSQTGNSNQPQHF. The DNA of the CDR3 is TGCGCCAGCAGCCAAACGGGGAATAGCAATCAGCCCCAGCATTTT.